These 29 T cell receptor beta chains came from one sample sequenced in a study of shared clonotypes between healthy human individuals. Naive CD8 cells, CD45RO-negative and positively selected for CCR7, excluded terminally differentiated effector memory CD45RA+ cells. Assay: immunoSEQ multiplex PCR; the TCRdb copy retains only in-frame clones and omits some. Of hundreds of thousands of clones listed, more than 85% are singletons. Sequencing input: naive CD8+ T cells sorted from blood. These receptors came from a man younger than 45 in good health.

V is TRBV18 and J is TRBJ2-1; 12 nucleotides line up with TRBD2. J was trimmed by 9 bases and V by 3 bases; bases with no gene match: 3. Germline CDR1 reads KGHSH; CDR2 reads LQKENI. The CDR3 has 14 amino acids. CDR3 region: CASSPVTSGSEQFF. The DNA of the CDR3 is TGTGCCAGCTCACCCGTGACTAGCGGGAGTGAGCAGTTCTTC.

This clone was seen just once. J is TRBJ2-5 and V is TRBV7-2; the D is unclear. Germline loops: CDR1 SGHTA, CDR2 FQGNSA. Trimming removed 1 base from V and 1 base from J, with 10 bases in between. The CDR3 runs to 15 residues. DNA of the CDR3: TGTGCCAGCAGCTTAGACGGTCCAACCCAAGAGACCCAGTACTTC. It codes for CASSLDGPTQETQYF.

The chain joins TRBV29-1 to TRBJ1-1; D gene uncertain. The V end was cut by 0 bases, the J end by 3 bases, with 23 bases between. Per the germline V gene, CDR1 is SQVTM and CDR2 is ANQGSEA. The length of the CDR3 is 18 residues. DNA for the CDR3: TGCAGCGTTGAAGATCTGGTCAGAACATCCGCACCTCACACTGAAGCTTTCTTT. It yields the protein CSVEDLVRTSAPHTEAFF.

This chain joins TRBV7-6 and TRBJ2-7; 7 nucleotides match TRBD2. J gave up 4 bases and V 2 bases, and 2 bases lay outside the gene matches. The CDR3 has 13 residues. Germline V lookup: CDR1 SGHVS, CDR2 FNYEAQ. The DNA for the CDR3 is TGTGCCAGCAGCTTAACACTAGCGTACGAGCAGTACTTC. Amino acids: CASSLTLAYEQYF.

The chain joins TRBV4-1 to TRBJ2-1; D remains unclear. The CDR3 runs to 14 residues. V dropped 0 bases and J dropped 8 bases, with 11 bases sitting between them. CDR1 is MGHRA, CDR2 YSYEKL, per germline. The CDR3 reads CASSQDVRGDEQFF. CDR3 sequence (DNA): TGCGCCAGCAGCCAAGATGTTCGAGGAGATGAGCAGTTCTTC.

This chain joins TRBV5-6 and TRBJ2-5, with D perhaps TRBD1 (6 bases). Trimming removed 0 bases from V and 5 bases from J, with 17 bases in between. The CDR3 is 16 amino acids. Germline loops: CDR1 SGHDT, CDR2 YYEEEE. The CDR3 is CASSLGTAEILETQYF. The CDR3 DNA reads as TGTGCCAGCAGCTTGGGGACAGCCGAGATACTGGAGACCCAGTACTTC.

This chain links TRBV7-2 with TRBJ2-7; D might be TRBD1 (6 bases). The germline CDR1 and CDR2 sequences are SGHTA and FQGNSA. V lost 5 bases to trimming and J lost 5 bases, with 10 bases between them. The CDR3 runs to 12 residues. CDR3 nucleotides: TGTGCCAGCAGCCGACGGACAGACGAGCAGTACTTC. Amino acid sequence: CASSRRTDEQYF.

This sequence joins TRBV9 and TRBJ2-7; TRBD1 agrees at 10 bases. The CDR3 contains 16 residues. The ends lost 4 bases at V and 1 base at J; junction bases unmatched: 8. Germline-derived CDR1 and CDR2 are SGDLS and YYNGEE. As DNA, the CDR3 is TGTGCCAGCAGCACAGGGACAGGGGATCTGTCCTACGAGCAGTACTTC. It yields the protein CASSTGTGDLSYEQYF.

This CDR3 reads CASTNTGTGPNYGYTF. Written as DNA, the CDR3 is TGTGCCAGCACGAATACTGGGACAGGGCCAAACTATGGCTACACCTTC. The rearrangement uses TRBV28 and TRBJ1-2; TRBD1 matches at 9 bases. This CDR3 spans 16 amino acids. Germline CDR1 is MDHEN and CDR2 is SYDVKM. After removal of 7 bases from V and 2 bases from J, the junction contained 11 bases not matched to a gene.

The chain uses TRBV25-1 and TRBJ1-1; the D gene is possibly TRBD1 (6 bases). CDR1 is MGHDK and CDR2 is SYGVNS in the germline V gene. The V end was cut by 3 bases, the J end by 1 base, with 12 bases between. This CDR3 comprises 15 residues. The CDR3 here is CASSEGEGGNTEAFF. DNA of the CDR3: TGTGCCAGCAGTGAGGGGGAGGGGGGGAACACTGAAGCTTTCTTT.

CDR3 residues: CASSLAGTTYEQYF. Here the CDR3 DNA reads TGTGCCAGCAGCTTGGCCGGGACCACCTACGAGCAGTACTTC. V is TRBV5-6 and J is TRBJ2-7, with D possibly being TRBD1 or TRBD2 (5 bases each). CDR3 length: 14 residues. V was trimmed by 0 bases and J by 2 bases, leaving 9 bases between them. The germline gives CDR1 SGHDT, CDR2 YYEEEE.

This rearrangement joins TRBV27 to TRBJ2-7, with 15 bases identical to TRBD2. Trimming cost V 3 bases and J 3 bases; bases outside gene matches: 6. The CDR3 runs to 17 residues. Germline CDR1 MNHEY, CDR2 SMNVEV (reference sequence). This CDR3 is CASSFVGGLAGGYEQYF. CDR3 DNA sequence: TGTGCCAGCAGTTTTGTGGGGGGACTAGCGGGAGGCTACGAGCAGTACTTC.

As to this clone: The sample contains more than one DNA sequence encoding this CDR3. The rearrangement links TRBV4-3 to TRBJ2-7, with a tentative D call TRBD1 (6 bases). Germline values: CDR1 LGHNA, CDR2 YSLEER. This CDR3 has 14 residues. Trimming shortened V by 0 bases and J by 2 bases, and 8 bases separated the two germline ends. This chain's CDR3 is CASSQDRGTYEQYF. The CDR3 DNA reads TGCGCCAGCAGCCAAGATAGGGGGACCTACGAGCAGTACTTC.

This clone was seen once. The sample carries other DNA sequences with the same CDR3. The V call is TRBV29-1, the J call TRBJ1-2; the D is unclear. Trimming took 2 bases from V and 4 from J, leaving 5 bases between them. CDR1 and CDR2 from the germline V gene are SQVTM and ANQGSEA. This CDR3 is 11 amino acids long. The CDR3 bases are TGCAGCGTTGAATCTCTCTATGGCTACACCTTC. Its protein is CSVESLYGYTF.

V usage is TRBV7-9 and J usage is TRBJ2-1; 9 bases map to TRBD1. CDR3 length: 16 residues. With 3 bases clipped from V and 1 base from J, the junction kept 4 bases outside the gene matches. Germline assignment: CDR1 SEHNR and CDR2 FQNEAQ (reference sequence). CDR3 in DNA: TGTGCCAGCAGCTTTACAGGGGGCGCATCCTACAATGAGCAGTTCTTC. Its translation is CASSFTGGASYNEQFF.

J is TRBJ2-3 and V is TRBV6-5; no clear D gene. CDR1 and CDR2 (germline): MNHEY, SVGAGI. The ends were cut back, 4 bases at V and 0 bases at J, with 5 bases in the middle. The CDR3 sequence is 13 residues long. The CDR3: CASSSTSTDTQYF. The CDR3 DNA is TGTGCCAGCAGTTCTACTAGCACAGATACGCAGTATTTT.

The CDR3 loop reads CATSRDWGSEQFF. CDR3 DNA: TGTGCCACCAGCAGAGATTGGGGGAGTGAGCAGTTCTTC. The chain is built from TRBV15 and TRBJ2-1; either TRBD1 or TRBD2 may fit D (5 bases each). Looked up from germline, CDR1 is LNHNV and CDR2 is YYDKDF (reference sequence). There are 13 residues in the CDR3. The V end lost 0 bases, the J end lost 9 bases, and 9 bases lay between the germline ends.

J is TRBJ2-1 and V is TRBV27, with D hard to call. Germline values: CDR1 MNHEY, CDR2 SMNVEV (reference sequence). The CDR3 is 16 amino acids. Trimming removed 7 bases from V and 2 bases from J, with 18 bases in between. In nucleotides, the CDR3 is TGTGCCAGCATGGCCATCATGGACCAGACCTACAATGAGCAGTTCTTC. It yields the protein CASMAIMDQTYNEQFF.

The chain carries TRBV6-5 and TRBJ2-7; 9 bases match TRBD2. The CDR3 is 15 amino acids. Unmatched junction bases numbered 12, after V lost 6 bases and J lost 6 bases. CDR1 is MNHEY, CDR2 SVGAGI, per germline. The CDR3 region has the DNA TGTGCCAGCAGAAGATCCGGGACTAGCCGATCCGAGCAGTACTTC. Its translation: CASRRSGTSRSEQYF.

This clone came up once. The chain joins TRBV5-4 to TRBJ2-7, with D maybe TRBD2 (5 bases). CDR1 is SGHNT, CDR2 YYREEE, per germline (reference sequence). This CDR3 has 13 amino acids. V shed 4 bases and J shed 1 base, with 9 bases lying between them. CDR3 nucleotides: TGTGCCAGCAGCCCTCGGGATTCCTACGAGCAGTACTTC. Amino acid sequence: CASSPRDSYEQYF.

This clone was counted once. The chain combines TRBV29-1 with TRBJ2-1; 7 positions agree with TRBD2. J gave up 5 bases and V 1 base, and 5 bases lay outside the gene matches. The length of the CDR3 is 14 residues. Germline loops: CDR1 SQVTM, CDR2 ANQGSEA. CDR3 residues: CSVEGASGNNEQFF. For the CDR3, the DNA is TGCAGCGTTGAAGGGGCTAGCGGCAACAATGAGCAGTTCTTC.

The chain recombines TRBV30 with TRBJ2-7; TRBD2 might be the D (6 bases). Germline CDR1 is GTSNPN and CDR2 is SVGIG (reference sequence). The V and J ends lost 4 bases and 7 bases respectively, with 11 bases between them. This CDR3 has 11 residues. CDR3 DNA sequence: TGTGCCTGGACGGGGGTACGAGAGCAGTACTTC. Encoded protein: CAWTGVREQYF. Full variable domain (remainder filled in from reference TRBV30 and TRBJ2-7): SQTIHQWPATLVQPVGSPLSLECTVEGTSNPNLYWYRQAAGRGLQLLFYSVGIGQISSEVPQNLSASRPQDRQFILSSKKLLLSDSGFYLCAWTGVREQYFGPGTRLTVT.

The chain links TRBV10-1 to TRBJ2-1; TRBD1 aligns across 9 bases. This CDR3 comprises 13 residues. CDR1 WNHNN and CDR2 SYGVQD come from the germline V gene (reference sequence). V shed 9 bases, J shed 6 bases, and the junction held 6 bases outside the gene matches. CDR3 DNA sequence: TGCGCCAGTGGCCCACAGGGGGCCAATGAGCAGTTCTTC. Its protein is CASGPQGANEQFF.

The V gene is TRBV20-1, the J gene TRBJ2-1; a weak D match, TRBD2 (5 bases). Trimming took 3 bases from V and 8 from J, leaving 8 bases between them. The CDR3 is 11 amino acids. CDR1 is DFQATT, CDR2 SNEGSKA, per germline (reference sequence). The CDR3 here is CSASTSHEQFF. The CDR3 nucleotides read TGCAGTGCTAGCACTAGTCATGAGCAGTTCTTC.

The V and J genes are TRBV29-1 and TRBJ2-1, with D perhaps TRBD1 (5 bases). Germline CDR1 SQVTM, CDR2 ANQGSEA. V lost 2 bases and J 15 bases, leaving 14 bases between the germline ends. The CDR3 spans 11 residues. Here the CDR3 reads CSVEFRTGRFF. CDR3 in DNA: TGCAGCGTTGAATTTCGAACAGGTCGGTTCTTC.

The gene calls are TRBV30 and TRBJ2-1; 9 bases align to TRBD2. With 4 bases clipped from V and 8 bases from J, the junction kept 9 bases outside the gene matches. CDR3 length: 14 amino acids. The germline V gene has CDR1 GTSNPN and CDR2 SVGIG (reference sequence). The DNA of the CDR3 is TGTGCCTGGAATCGGGCGGGAGGGAACGATGAGCAGTTCTTC. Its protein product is CAWNRAGGNDEQFF.

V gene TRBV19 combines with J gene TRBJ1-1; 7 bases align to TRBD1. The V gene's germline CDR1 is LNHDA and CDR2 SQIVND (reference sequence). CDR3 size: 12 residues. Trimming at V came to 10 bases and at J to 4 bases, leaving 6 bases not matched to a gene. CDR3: CATRQGGTEAFF. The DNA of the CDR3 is TGTGCCACGCGACAGGGAGGCACTGAAGCTTTCTTT.

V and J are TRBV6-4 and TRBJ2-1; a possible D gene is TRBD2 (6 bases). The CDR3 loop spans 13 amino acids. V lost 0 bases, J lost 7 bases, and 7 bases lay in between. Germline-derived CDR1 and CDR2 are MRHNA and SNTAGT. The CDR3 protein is CASSDSTRNEQFF. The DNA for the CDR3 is TGTGCCAGCAGTGACTCGACTAGGAATGAGCAGTTCTTC.

CDR3 sequence: CASSLLAGGSNEQFF. The DNA of the CDR3 is TGTGCCAGCAGCTTGCTAGCGGGAGGGTCCAATGAGCAGTTCTTC. This sequence joins TRBV7-3 and TRBJ2-1, with 12 bases identical to TRBD2. Germline trimming cut 3 bases from V and 6 bases from J; bases unmatched to any gene: 3. Germline loops: CDR1 SGHTA, CDR2 FQGTGA. CDR3 length: 15 residues.